This T cell receptor beta chain emerged from a study of OX40 agonist ivuxolimab in advanced cancers. The overall study: In this cohort, patients received ivuxolimab, an agonistic anti-OX40 (CD134) antibody. All patients had ivuxolimab intravenously every 2 weeks at 0.01 to 10 mg/kg. Study-wide results and limits: There were also nonresponders showing low normalized T-cell clonal expansion.

Regarding this clone: Its target is unknown.

Germline loops: CDR1 MNHEY, CDR2 SMNVEV (reference sequence). V lost 5 bases to trimming and J lost 2 bases, with 6 bases between them. This CDR3 contains 13 residues. Autoimmune disease history or systemic immunosuppression barred patients. The method was immunoSEQ multiplex PCR; TCRdb's version includes in-frame clones alone and lacks a portion of them. The sample has roughly 26,000 clones, 70% to 90% seen once. J is TRBJ2-2 and V is TRBV27; tentatively, D is TRBD1 (5 bases). The receptor comes from an adult with an advanced solid tumor such as melanoma, head and neck, liver or kidney cancer. The specimen comprised CD4+ or CD8+ T cells sorted from blood, sampled in a trial of the OX40 agonist ivuxolimab. This CDR3 is CASSRTNTGELFF. CDR3 nucleotide sequence: TGTGCCAGCAGTAGGACAAACACCGGGGAGCTGTTTTTT.